This paragraph reports one TCR beta chain. What it recognizes is unknown. The CDR3 runs 12 residues. Germline V gene sequence: CDR1 MNHEY, CDR2 SVGAGI. The V end was cut by 3 bases, the J end by 9 bases, with 9 bases between. Individual cDNA molecules (in the library) carried attached unique molecular identifiers. TCRdb re-analysed the RACE reads in MiXCR, keeping a single row per CDR3 protein. The table records 90,000 to 140,000 distinct CDR3 sequences, around 34% of them present only once. The data derive from a study of human T cells and chemical hapten exposure. The study, taken as a whole, reports: TCRs at high frequency, those above 1 in 1000, did not change with DPC sensitization.

The time point here: patch test 3, about 24 weeks after DPC sensitization. Treatment noted: therapeutic diphenylcyclopropenone sensitization with weekly scalp DPC. Blood sampling occurred before each patch-test application. Extraction of total RNA was performed on unfractionated whole blood. This receptor was taken from a man aged 40-50 years with alopecia areata. Some clones in this sample may be carry-over from other donors' samples. The chain joins TRBV6-5 to TRBJ2-1; D is possibly TRBD2 (5 bases). Sequenced here: whole blood, sampled in connection with sensitization to the hapten diphenylcyclopropenone (DPC). The CDR3 DNA reads TGTGCCAGCAGTTATTACCGGGGTGAGCAGTTCTTC. Amino acid sequence: CASSYYRGEQFF.